These 20 T cell receptor beta chains share one sample of origin, sequenced in a study of control samples from healthy donors and cancer patients. Clones were sequenced by immunoSEQ multiplex PCR, and TCRdb holds only the in-frame ones, with some missing. The sample includes approximately 54,000 clones, 88% of them seen just once. Specimen: PBMCs. The receptors were sampled from a man aged 45-65 years with head and neck cancer.

The genes are TRBV3-1 (or the pseudogene TRBV3-2) and TRBJ2-1; D may be TRBD1 or TRBD2 (6 bases each). Trimming removed 0 bases from V and 8 bases from J, with 14 bases in between. The germline CDR1 and CDR2 sequences are LGHDT and YNNKEL (reference sequence). This CDR3 is 15 amino acids long. This CDR3 reads CASSQDRVRGDEQFF. The CDR3 DNA follows: TGTGCCAGCAGCCAAGACAGGGTGAGGGGGGATGAGCAGTTCTTC.

The rearrangement joins TRBV2 to TRBJ2-2, with unresolved D. V was cut by 5 bases and J by 2 bases, with 15 bases left in between. The CDR3 length is 16 residues. The germline CDR1 and CDR2 sequences are SNHLY and FYNNEI. The DNA of the CDR3 is TGTGCCAGCAGTAACCAAGGCACAATTAACACCGGGGAGCTGTTTTTT. Translated: CASSNQGTINTGELFF.

The rearrangement links TRBV7-3 to TRBJ2-1, with unresolved D. Trimming left V 6 bases short and J 6 bases short, with 15 bases between. The CDR3 is made up of 14 amino acids. CDR1 and CDR2 from the germline V gene are SGHTA and FQGTGA. CDR3 nucleotide sequence: TGTGCCAGCAGTATTAACCTAGTATCCAATGAGCAGTTCTTC. Translating gives CASSINLVSNEQFF.

The rearrangement links TRBV6-5 to TRBJ1-4, with 9 bases aligning to TRBD1. In germline, CDR1 is MNHEY, CDR2 SVGAGI. V shed 5 bases and J 13 bases; nucleotides not matched to a gene: 8. The CDR3 consists of 13 residues. CDR3 DNA: TGTGCCAGCAGTACCACACAGGGGGCAGGACTGTTTTTT. This translates into CASSTTQGAGLFF.

This clone showed up just once. This chain connects TRBV7-3 to TRBJ2-1; 8 bases line up with TRBD2. Germline V CDR1 and CDR2: SGHTA, FQGTGA. The CDR3 spans 15 residues. V lost 3 bases to trimming and J lost 8 bases; unmatched junction nucleotides: 9. CDR3: CASSFPPGGEDEQFF. The CDR3 DNA reads as TGTGCCAGCAGCTTCCCCCCGGGAGGGGAAGATGAGCAGTTCTTC.

CDR3 coding DNA: TGCGCCAGCAGCTTCGGGGCCGATTATAATTCACCCCTCCACTTT. Amino acids: CASSFGADYNSPLHF. The genes are TRBV5-1 and TRBJ1-6; maybe TRBD1 (5 bases). The CDR3 has 15 amino acids. Germline loops: CDR1 SGHRS, CDR2 YFSETQ. V was clipped by 2 bases and J by 4 bases, with 10 bases between them.

CDR3 bases: TGTGCCAGCAGCCTGGGGACACGGGGGTACGCCGGGGAGCTGTTTTTT. Translated, it gives CASSLGTRGYAGELFF. The rearrangement links TRBV5-4 to TRBJ2-2; either TRBD1 or TRBD2 may fit D (6 bases each). The ends were cut back, 4 bases at V and 6 bases at J, with 19 bases in the middle. This CDR3 spans 16 amino acids. Germline V CDR1 and CDR2: SGHNT, YYREEE (reference sequence). The variable domain in full, with the rest retrieved from reference TRBV5-4 and TRBJ2-2, is ETGVTQSPTHLIKTRGQQVTLRCSSQSGHNTVSWYQQALGQGPQFIFQYYREEENGRGNFPPRFSGLQFPNYSSELNVNALELDDSALYLCASSLGTRGYAGELFFGEGSRLTVL.

The chain links TRBV19 to TRBJ2-2, with 7 bases that match TRBD1. V gave up 7 bases and J gave up 0 bases; unmatched junction bases: 2. The CDR3 spans 14 residues. Germline loops: CDR1 LNHDA, CDR2 SQIVND (reference sequence). As DNA, the CDR3 is TGTGCCAGTATGACAGGGCCGAACACCGGGGAGCTGTTTTTT. Amino acid sequence: CASMTGPNTGELFF.

The chain couples TRBV3-1 (or the pseudogene TRBV3-2) to TRBJ2-1; 14 nucleotides line up with TRBD2. The CDR3 spans 19 residues. V gave up 2 bases and J gave up 8 bases; unmatched junction bases: 14. Germline-derived CDR1 and CDR2 are LGHDT and YNNKEL (reference sequence). CDR3 amino acids: CASSQNLGLAGVPPDEQFF. The CDR3 DNA reads TGTGCCAGCAGCCAAAACCTGGGACTAGCGGGAGTCCCCCCGGATGAGCAGTTCTTC.

The chain has TRBV10-3 and TRBJ1-3; D perhaps matches TRBD1 (6 bases). The germline V gene encodes CDR1 ENHRY and CDR2 SYGVKD. Trimming removed 7 bases from V and 3 bases from J, with 13 bases in between. The CDR3 consists of 14 residues. The CDR3 protein is CAITPRGNGNTIYF. CDR3 bases: TGTGCCATCACGCCCAGGGGCAATGGAAACACCATATATTTT.

V usage is TRBV7-3 and J usage is TRBJ1-1, with a tentative D call TRBD1 (6 bases). V was trimmed by 5 bases and J by 4 bases, leaving 11 bases between them. In germline, CDR1 is SGHTA, CDR2 FQGTGA. The CDR3 consists of 13 residues. CDR3 bases: TGTGCCAGCAGCCCAGGGGCGACCACTGAAGCTTTCTTT. It translates to CASSPGATTEAFF. Complete variable domain (other parts from reference TRBV7-3 and TRBJ1-1): GAGVSQTPSNKVTEKGKYVELRCDPISGHTALYWYRQSLGQGPEFLIYFQGTGAADDSGLPNDRFFAVRPEGSVSTLKIQRTERGDSAVYLCASSPGATTEAFFGQGTRLTVV.

The chain employs TRBV27 and TRBJ2-1; D may be TRBD1 (6 bases). This CDR3 comprises 13 residues. Germline V gives CDR1 MNHEY, CDR2 SMNVEV (reference sequence). Between the trimmed V and J ends, which lost 2 bases and 7 bases, there was a span of 9 bases. CDR3 sequence reads: CASSLNRVNEQFF. CDR3 bases: TGTGCCAGCAGTTTAAACAGGGTAAATGAGCAGTTCTTC.

This rearrangement joins TRBV7-3 to TRBJ2-3, with 9 nucleotides matching TRBD2. The CDR3 spans 15 residues. Germline V gives CDR1 SGHTA, CDR2 FQGTGA. The V and J ends lost 2 bases and 6 bases, in that order; junction bases with no gene match: 6. CDR3 sequence: CASSLGSSGTDTQYF. CDR3 in DNA: TGTGCCAGCAGCTTAGGGTCTAGCGGGACGGATACGCAGTATTTT.

The chain joins TRBV10-3 to TRBJ1-1; 8 nucleotides agree with TRBD1. The CDR3 extends over 13 amino acids. Unmatched junction bases numbered 2, after V lost 4 bases and J lost 4 bases. In germline, CDR1 is ENHRY, CDR2 SYGVKD. CDR3 nucleotide sequence: TGTGCCATCAGTGGACAGGGGCGCACTGAAGCTTTCTTT. Its protein is CAISGQGRTEAFF.

This chain uses TRBV15 with TRBJ2-7; 7 positions match TRBD2. Germline loops: CDR1 LNHNV, CDR2 YYDKDF (reference sequence). The V and J ends lost 2 bases and 0 bases, in that order; junction bases with no gene match: 7. CDR3 length: 16 residues. The DNA of the CDR3 is TGTGCCACCAGCAGACACCCCCTAGCGGACTCCTACGAGCAGTACTTC. It yields the protein CATSRHPLADSYEQYF.

The V call is TRBV25-1, the J call TRBJ2-3; TRBD2 might be the D (6 bases). Trimming cost V 5 bases and J 2 bases, with 14 bases left between them. The CDR3 is made up of 15 amino acids. Germline CDR1 reads MGHDK; CDR2 reads SYGVNS. The CDR3 DNA reads as TGTGCCAGCAGTCCTGGGGGAGGTTTCACAGATACGCAGTATTTT. Translating it yields CASSPGGGFTDTQYF.

The chain combines TRBV5-1 with TRBJ2-1, with 11 bases fitting TRBD1. CDR3 length equals 16 residues. Per the germline V gene, CDR1 is SGHRS and CDR2 is YFSETQ. Losses at the gene ends were 4 bases for V and 3 bases for J; bases not matched to a gene: 6. Here the CDR3 reads CASSPLGTGGYNEQFF. In DNA form, the CDR3 reads TGCGCCAGCAGCCCGCTTGGGACAGGGGGCTACAATGAGCAGTTCTTC.

V is TRBV7-2 and J is TRBJ1-3; D call uncertain. Germline V gives CDR1 SGHTA, CDR2 FQGNSA. CDR3 length: 14 amino acids. V was cut by 1 base and J by 1 base, with 5 bases left in between. CDR3 bases: TGTGCCAGCAGCTTAGACGGTTCTGGAAACACCATATATTTT. Protein sequence: CASSLDGSGNTIYF. Drawing the rest from reference TRBV7-2 and TRBJ1-3, the complete variable domain is GAGVSQSPSNKVTEKGKDVELRCDPISGHTALYWYRQSLGQGLEFLIYFQGNSAPDKSGLPSDRFSAERTGGSVSTLTIQRTQQEDSAVYLCASSLDGSGNTIYFGEGSWLTVV.

The chain combines TRBV30 with TRBJ2-2, with D possibly TRBD2 on 5 matching bases. Trimming pared 7 bases from V and 3 bases from J, leaving 15 bases between. This CDR3 is 14 amino acids long. CDR1 is GTSNPN, CDR2 SVGIG, per germline (reference sequence). The DNA of the CDR3 is TGTGCCTTGGAGAAACGGGGTTACACCGGGGAGCTGTTTTTT. Protein: CALEKRGYTGELFF.

This CDR3 reads CSASIGEWGTDTQYF. The CDR3 DNA reads TGCAGTGCTAGTATTGGGGAGTGGGGCACAGATACGCAGTATTTT. J is TRBJ2-3 and V is TRBV20-1; possibly TRBD2 for D (5 bases). The germline V gene has CDR1 DFQATT and CDR2 SNEGSKA (reference sequence). With 3 bases removed from V and 1 base from J, the gap between germline ends came to 14 bases. The CDR3 consists of 15 residues.